The clone carrying this TCR beta chain has just one count. PCR primers comprised 60 Vbeta and 13 Jbeta primers. Clones were read by immunoSEQ multiplex PCR, and TCRdb kept only the in-frame ones, dropping some. The table shows about 200,000 clones, with around 75% occurring only once. The data are from a study of cytomegalovirus exposure and HLA in healthy donors. Germline CDR1 and CDR2: SGHRS and YFSETQ. V gave up 0 bases and J gave up 8 bases; unmatched junction bases: 8. The CDR3 has 17 residues. V gene TRBV5-1 combines with J gene TRBJ2-2; 12 bases map to TRBD2. The source is a woman aged 25-40 years in good health and CMV-seronegative. The sample was PBMCs. CDR3 coding DNA: TGCGCCAGCAGCTTGGAAGCGACTAGCGGGAGATTGGGGGAGCTGTTTTTT. Its protein product is CASSLEATSGRLGELFF.